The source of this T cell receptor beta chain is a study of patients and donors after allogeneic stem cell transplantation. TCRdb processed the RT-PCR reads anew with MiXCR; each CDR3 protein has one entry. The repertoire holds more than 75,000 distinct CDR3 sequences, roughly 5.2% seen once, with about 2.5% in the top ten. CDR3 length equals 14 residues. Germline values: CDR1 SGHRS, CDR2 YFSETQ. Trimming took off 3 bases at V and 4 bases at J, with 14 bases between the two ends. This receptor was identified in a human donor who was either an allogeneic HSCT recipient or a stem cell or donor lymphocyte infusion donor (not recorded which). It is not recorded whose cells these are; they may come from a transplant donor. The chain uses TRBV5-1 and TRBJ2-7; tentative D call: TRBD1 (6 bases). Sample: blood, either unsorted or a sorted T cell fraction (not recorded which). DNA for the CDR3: TGCGCCAGCAGCTCGTCCCGGGACATTTACGAGCAGTACTTC. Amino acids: CASSSSRDIYEQYF. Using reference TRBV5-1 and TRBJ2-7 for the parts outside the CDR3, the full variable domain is KAGVTQTPRYLIKTRGQQVTLSCSPISGHRSVSWYQQTPGQGLQFLFEYFSETQRNKGNFPGRFSGRQFSNSRSEMNVSTLELGDSALYLCASSSSRDIYEQYFGPGTRLTVT.